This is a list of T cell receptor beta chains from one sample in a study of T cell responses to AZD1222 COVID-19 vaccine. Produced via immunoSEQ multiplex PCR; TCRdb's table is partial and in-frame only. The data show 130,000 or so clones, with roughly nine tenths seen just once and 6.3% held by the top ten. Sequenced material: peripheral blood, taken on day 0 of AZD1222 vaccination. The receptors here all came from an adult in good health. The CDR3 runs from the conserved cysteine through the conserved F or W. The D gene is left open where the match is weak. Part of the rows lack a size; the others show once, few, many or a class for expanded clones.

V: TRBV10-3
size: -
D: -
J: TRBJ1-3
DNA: TGTGCCACGATACAGGGTCAGACCTCTGGAAACACCATATATTTT
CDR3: CATIQGQTSGNTIYF

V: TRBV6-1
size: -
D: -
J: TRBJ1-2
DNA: TGTGCCAGCAGTGAACTCCGTACCCGATTGGGGGTTTACTATGGCTACACCTTC
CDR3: CASSELRTRLGVYYGYTF

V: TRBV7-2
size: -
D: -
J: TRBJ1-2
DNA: TGTGCCAGCAGCCCGCTGGGCGGGTTCTATGGCTACACCTTC
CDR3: CASSPLGGFYGYTF

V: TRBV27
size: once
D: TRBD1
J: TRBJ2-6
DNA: TGTGCCAGCAGGACAGGGACGTACTCTGGGGCCAACGTCCTGACTTTC
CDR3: CASRTGTYSGANVLTF

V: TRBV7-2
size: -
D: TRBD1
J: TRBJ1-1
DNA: TGTGCCAGCAGCCCCGGGACAGCCAGAAACACTGAAGCTTTCTTT
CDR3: CASSPGTARNTEAFF

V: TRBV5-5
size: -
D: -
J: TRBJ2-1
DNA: TGTGCCAGCAGCCCGCCCGCCGGGATGGCCTACAATGAGCAGTTCTTC
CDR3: CASSPPAGMAYNEQFF

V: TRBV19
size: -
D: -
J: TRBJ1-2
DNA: TGTGCCAGTAGTACCCGGGACGGAGCTAACTATGGCTACACCTTC
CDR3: CASSTRDGANYGYTF

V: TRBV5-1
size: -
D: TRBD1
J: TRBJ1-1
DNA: TGCGCCAGCAGCTTGGAGACAGGGGGCACTGAAGCTTTCTTT
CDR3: CASSLETGGTEAFF

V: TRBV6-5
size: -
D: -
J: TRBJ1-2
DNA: TGTGCCAGCAGTTACTCGAATACAGGGAGTGATGGCTACACCTTC
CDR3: CASSYSNTGSDGYTF

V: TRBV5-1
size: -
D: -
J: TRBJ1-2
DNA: TGCGCCAGCAGCTTGGTCTGGGGGGATGGCTACACCTTC
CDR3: CASSLVWGDGYTF

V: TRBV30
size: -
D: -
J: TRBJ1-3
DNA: TGTGCCTGGAGTATAGGGGCGAACTCTGGAAACACCATATATTTT
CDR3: CAWSIGANSGNTIYF

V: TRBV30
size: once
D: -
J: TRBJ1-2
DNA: TGTGCCTGGAATCTGCCTCAAAGGCAAGCTAACTATGGCTACACCTTC
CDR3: CAWNLPQRQANYGYTF

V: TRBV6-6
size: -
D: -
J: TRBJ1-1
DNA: TGTGCCAGCGGCTGGGATGGCGGCACTGAAGCTTTCTTT
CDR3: CASGWDGGTEAFF

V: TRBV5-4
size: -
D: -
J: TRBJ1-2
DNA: TGTGCCAGCAGCCCCGGGCCAATCTATGGCTACACCTTC
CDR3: CASSPGPIYGYTF

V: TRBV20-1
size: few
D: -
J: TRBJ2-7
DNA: TGCAGTGCTAGTGAGGGCAGCGGGCTGGCCTCCCTCCACGAGCAGTACTTC
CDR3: CSASEGSGLASLHEQYF

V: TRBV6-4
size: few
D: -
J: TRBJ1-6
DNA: TGTGCCAGCAGTGACAGGGATAATTCACCCCTCCACTTT
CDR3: CASSDRDNSPLHF

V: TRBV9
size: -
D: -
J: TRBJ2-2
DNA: TGTGCCAGCAGCGTAGAGGGCACCGGGGAGCTGTTTTTT
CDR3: CASSVEGTGELFF

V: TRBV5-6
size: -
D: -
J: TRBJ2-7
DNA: TGTGCCAGCAGCAGGGGAAGGGCTACCTACGAGCAGTACTTC
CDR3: CASSRGRATYEQYF

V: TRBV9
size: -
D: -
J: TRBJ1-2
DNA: TGTGCCAGCAGTACCGGGAACTATGGCTACACCTTC
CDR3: CASSTGNYGYTF

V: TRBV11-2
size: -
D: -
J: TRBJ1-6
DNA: TGTGCCAGCAGCTTAGTAGGGAAGAAAAATTCACCCCTCCACTTT
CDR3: CASSLVGKKNSPLHF

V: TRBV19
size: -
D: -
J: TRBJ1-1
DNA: TGTGCCAGTAGTATAGGTTGGCAGCACACTGAAGCTTTCTTT
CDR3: CASSIGWQHTEAFF

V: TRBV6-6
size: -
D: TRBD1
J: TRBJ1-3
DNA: TGTGCCAGCAGAGACAGGGGAGGGGATTATGGAAACACCATATATTTT
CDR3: CASRDRGGDYGNTIYF

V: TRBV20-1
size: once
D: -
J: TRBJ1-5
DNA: TGCAGTGCTAGTAATGTGGGCAATCAGCCCCAGCATTTT
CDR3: CSASNVGNQPQHF

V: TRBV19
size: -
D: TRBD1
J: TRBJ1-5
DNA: TGTGCCAGTATTCAGGGGGATCGAAATCAGCCCCAGCATTTT
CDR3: CASIQGDRNQPQHF

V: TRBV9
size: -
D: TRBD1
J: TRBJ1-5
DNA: TGTGCCAGCAGCGTCGAAGACAGGGGTAATTCGCCCCAGCATTTT
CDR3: CASSVEDRGNSPQHF

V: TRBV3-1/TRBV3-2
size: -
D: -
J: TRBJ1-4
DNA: TGTGCCAGCAGCCAAGGCCTTCCAACTAATGAAAAACTGTTTTTT
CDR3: CASSQGLPTNEKLFF

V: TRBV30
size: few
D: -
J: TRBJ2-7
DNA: TGTGCCTGGAGTCCTCCCCACTTGACCTACGAGCAGTACTTC
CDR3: CAWSPPHLTYEQYF

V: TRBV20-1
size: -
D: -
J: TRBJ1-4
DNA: TGCAGTGCTTCCTCCAATGAAAAACTGTTTTTT
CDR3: CSASSNEKLFF

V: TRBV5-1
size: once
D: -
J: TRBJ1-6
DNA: TGCGCCAGCAGCTTGGAGTTGGCTAACTCGGGAACTTCACCCCTCCACTTT
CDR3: CASSLELANSGTSPLHF

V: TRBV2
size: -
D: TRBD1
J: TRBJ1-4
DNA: TGTGCCAGCTCGGGACAGGGGGCCAGGGATGAAAAACTGTTTTTT
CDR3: CASSGQGARDEKLFF

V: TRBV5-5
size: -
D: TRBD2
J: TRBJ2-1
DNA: TGTGCCAGCACCCTGGCGGGGGGGGCCTACAATGAGCAGTTCTTC
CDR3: CASTLAGGAYNEQFF

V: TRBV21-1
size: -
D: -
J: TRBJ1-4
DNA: TGTGCCCCCGAGAGGGAAAAACTGTTTTTT
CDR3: CAPEREKLFF

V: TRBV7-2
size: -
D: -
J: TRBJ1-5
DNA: TGTGCCAGCAGCTTCATCAGGGACCATCAGCCCCAGCATTTT
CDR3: CASSFIRDHQPQHF

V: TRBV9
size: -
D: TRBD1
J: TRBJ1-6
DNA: TGTGCCAGCAGCGTAGAGGGACAGACAACACCCCTCCACTTT
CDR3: CASSVEGQTTPLHF

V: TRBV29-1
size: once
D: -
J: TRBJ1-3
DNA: TGCAGCGTATCGAACCGGGACATCGGAAACACCATATATTTT
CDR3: CSVSNRDIGNTIYF

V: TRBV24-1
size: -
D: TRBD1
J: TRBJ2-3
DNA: TGTGCCACCTCCGGGACAGGGGTATCGGATACGCAGTATTTT
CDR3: CATSGTGVSDTQYF

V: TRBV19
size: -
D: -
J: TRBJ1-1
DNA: TGTGCCAGTAGTATACGGGGAAAGAACACTGAAGCTTTCTTT
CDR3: CASSIRGKNTEAFF

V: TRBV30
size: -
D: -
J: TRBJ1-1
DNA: TGTGCCTGGATCACGGGAGGGGGGGGACTTGGAGCTTTCTTT
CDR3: CAWITGGGGLGAFF

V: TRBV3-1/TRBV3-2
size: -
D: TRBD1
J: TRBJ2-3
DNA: TGTGCCAGCGGGACAGGGGGCGCAGATACGCAGTATTTT
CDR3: CASGTGGADTQYF

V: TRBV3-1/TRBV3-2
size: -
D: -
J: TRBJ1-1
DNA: TGTGCCAGCAGCCAAGAAGGCCGATACACTGAAGCTTTCTTT
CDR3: CASSQEGRYTEAFF

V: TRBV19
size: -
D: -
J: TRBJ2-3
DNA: TGTGCCAATTCTCCATTTCGCACAGATACGCAGTATTTT
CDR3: CANSPFRTDTQYF

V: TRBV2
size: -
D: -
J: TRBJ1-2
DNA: TGTGCCAGCAGTGGTAAGAGTAATGCGTGG
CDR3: CASSGKSNAW

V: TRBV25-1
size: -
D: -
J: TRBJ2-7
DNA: TGTGCCAGCAGTCCCCCCTCCAGTCGGGTAAGGAAATCCTACGAGCAGTACTTC
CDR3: CASSPPSSRVRKSYEQYF

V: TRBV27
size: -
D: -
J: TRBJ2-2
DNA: TGTGCCAGCAGACCTCGTCAGACCGGGGAGCTGTTTTTT
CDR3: CASRPRQTGELFF

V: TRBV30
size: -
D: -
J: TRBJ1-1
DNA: TGTGCCTGGATGACTCGGAACACTGAAGCTTTCTTT
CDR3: CAWMTRNTEAFF

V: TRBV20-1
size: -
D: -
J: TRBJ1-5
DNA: TGCAGTGCTGGGATGGCTCAACCCCAGCATTTT
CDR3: CSAGMAQPQHF

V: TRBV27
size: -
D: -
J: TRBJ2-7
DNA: TGTGCCAGCAGTGATCCAGGGGTCCACGAGCAGTACTTC
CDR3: CASSDPGVHEQYF

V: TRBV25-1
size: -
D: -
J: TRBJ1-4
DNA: TGTGCCAGCAGTGAATTGGGGGTGAATGAAAAACTGTTTTTT
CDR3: CASSELGVNEKLFF

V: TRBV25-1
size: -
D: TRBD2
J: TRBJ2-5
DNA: TGTGCCAGCAGTGTTCGAGCGGGGGGATCCCAAGAGACCCAGTACTTC
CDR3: CASSVRAGGSQETQYF

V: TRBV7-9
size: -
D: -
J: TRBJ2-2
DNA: TGTGCCAGCAGCTTAGTGGGGGCCGGGGAGCTGTTTTTT
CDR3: CASSLVGAGELFF

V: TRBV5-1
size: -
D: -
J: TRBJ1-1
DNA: TGCGCCAGCAGCCCACGTTGGGGTAACACTGAAGCTTTCTTT
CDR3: CASSPRWGNTEAFF

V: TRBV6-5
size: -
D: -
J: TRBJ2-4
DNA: TGTGCCAGCAGTTACTCAGTGGGGGAAAACATTCAGTACTTC
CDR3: CASSYSVGENIQYF

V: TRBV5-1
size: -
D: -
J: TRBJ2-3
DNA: TGCGCCAGCAGCTCCCGAATGAGCACAAGCACAGATACGCAGTATTTT
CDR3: CASSSRMSTSTDTQYF

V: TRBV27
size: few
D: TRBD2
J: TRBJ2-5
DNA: TGTGCCAGCCCCTTAACTAGCGGGGAGGAGACCCAGTACTTC
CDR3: CASPLTSGEETQYF

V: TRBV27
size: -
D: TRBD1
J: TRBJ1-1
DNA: TGTGCCAGCAGTTTATCCCCACAGGGGGCGGGCACTGAAGCTTTCTTT
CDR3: CASSLSPQGAGTEAFF

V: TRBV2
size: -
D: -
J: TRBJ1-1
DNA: TGTGCCAGCAGTGCAGAGGTCGTTCGGGTCACTGAAGCTTTCTTT
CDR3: CASSAEVVRVTEAFF

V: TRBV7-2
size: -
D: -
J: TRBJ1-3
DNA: TGTGCCAGCAGCTTAGGACGGGTACCTGGAAACACCATATATTTT
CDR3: CASSLGRVPGNTIYF